A single sample is the source of the 32 T cell receptor beta chains below, sequenced in a study of Graves' ophthalmopathy and Graves' hyperthyroidism. Researchers took RNA transcripts and amplified TCR beta CDR3 regions from them. Following a first-round RT-PCR that used HTBI primers, a second-round multiplex PCR was carried out. One entry per CDR3 protein, called by TCRdb with MiXCR from the multiplex PCR reads. The profile shows roughly 500,000 distinct CDR3 sequences, approximately 15% of them singletons. Sequencing used blood. The origin of the receptors is a woman in her 30s with Graves' ophthalmopathy.

This clonotype was recorded a few times. The chain uses TRBV6-2 or TRBV6-3 and TRBJ2-4, with D possibly being TRBD1 (7 bases). This CDR3 contains 17 residues. The germline V gene has CDR1 MNHEY and CDR2 SVGEGT. V dropped 6 bases and J dropped 0 bases, with 18 bases sitting between them. The CDR3 DNA reads as TGTGCCAGCAGCTGGAGGGACAGAAATTTAGCCAAAAACATTCAGTACTTC. Its protein is CASSWRDRNLAKNIQYF.

This clonotype was picked up many times. For the CDR3, the DNA is TGCAGCGTTGTCCCCACTCTGACAGTGGACACTGAAGCTTTCTTT. Its translation: CSVVPTLTVDTEAFF. The chain recombines TRBV29-1 with TRBJ1-1; D might be TRBD1 (5 bases). Germline V gene lookup returns CDR1 SQVTM and CDR2 ANQGSEA. V gave up 4 bases and J gave up 3 bases, with 18 bases separating them. The CDR3 has 15 residues. Full variable domain (outside the CDR3, taken from reference TRBV29-1 and TRBJ1-1): SAVISQKPSRDICQRGTSLTIQCQVDSQVTMMFWYRQQPGQSLTLIATANQGSEATYESGFVIDKFPISRPNLTFSTLTVSNMSPEDSSIYLCSVVPTLTVDTEAFFGQGTRLTVV.

This clonotype was counted ten times or more. The V gene is TRBV30, the J gene TRBJ2-2; tentative D call: TRBD2 (6 bases). Trimming removed 3 bases from V and 2 bases from J, with 10 bases in between. In germline, CDR1 is GTSNPN, CDR2 SVGIG (reference sequence). The CDR3 extends over 14 amino acids. The CDR3 here is CAWRSGANTGELFF. The CDR3 region has the DNA TGTGCCTGGAGGTCGGGAGCCAACACCGGGGAGCTGTTTTTT.

This clonotype was counted once. A single base separates this from a much larger clone, so it may be a read error. This sequence joins TRBV5-1 and TRBJ1-1; TRBD1 aligns across 7 bases. The CDR3 has 15 residues. CDR1 SGHRS and CDR2 YFSETQ come from the germline V gene. Trimming cost V 6 bases and J 1 base; bases outside gene matches: 9. CDR3 coding DNA: TGCGCCAGCAACTCAAATAGACAGGGGAACACTGAAGCTTTCTTT. Its translation: CASNSNRQGNTEAFF. Variable domain in full (rest from reference TRBV5-1 and TRBJ1-1): KAGVTQTPRYLIKTRGQQVTLSCSPISGHRSVSWYQQTPGQGLQFLFEYFSETQRNKGNFPGRFSGRQFSNSRSEMNVSTLELGDSALYLCASNSNRQGNTEAFFGQGTRLTVV.

This clonotype was detected ten times or more. CDR3 sequence reads: CASSYGQGRTEAFF. For the CDR3, the DNA is TGTGCCAGCAGTTACGGACAGGGTAGGACTGAAGCTTTCTTT. The V gene is TRBV28, the J gene TRBJ1-1; 8 nucleotides match TRBD1. This CDR3 has 14 amino acids. Trimming took 4 bases from V and 5 from J; bases not matched to a gene: 6. Germline V gene lookup returns CDR1 MDHEN and CDR2 SYDVKM. Full variable domain (remainder filled in from reference TRBV28 and TRBJ1-1): DVKVTQSSRYLVKRTGEKVFLECVQDMDHENMFWYRQDPGLGLRLIYFSYDVKMKEKGDIPEGYSVSREKKERFSLILESASTNQTSMYLCASSYGQGRTEAFFGQGTRLTVV.

This clonotype occurred many times. V and J are TRBV12-3 or TRBV12-4 and TRBJ1-1; D gene unclear. Trimming cost V 8 bases and J 6 bases, with 13 bases left between them. CDR3 length equals 12 residues. CDR3 nucleotide sequence: TGTGCCAGCCGATCGGGAGGGCCTGAAGCTTTCTTT. Translated: CASRSGGPEAFF.

This clonotype was picked up a small number of times. The chain joins TRBV6-1 to TRBJ2-4; D not resolved. The V end lost 0 bases, the J end lost 0 bases, and 6 bases lay between the germline ends. This CDR3 spans 15 amino acids. The germline CDR1 and CDR2 sequences are MNHNS and SASEGT. Here the CDR3 DNA reads TGTGCCAGCAGTGAAGCATGGATAGCCAAAAACATTCAGTACTTC. Amino acid sequence: CASSEAWIAKNIQYF.

This clonotype has a count of ten or more. The J gene is TRBJ1-1, the V gene TRBV27; 7 nucleotides line up with TRBD1. This CDR3 has 12 amino acids. The J segment lost 4 bases and the V segment lost 6 bases, leaving 2 bases of the junction unmatched. In germline, CDR1 is MNHEY, CDR2 SMNVEV (reference sequence). CDR3 sequence: CASSPGGTEAFF. The CDR3 region has the DNA TGTGCCAGCAGCCCAGGGGGCACTGAAGCTTTCTTT.

This clonotype has a count of ten or more. The rearrangement uses TRBV20-1 and TRBJ1-2, with D unclear. Germline V gene sequence: CDR1 DFQATT, CDR2 SNEGSKA (reference sequence). V gave up 2 bases and J gave up 4 bases, with 8 bases separating them. The CDR3 has 12 residues. The CDR3 coding sequence is TGCAGTGCTAGACGAGGGCCCTATGGCTACACCTTC. Protein sequence: CSARRGPYGYTF.

This clonotype was counted ten times or more. The genes are TRBV27 and TRBJ1-1; D might be TRBD1 (6 bases). The CDR3 consists of 14 residues. The germline V gene encodes CDR1 MNHEY and CDR2 SMNVEV (reference sequence). V lost 5 bases to trimming and J lost 2 bases, with 12 bases between them. As DNA, the CDR3 is TGTGCCAGCAGTCGAGGACAGCAAAACACTGAAGCTTTCTTT. Protein: CASSRGQQNTEAFF.

This clonotype has a count of ten or more. V and J are TRBV19 and TRBJ1-2; 7 bases are shared with TRBD1. CDR1 is LNHDA and CDR2 is SQIVND in the germline V gene (reference sequence). The CDR3 consists of 17 residues. V lost 3 bases and J lost 5; bases outside the gene matches: 15. The CDR3 bases are TGTGCCAGTAGTATCGAAGGTTCGCGACAGGGTCGGTATGGCTACACCTTC. Protein product: CASSIEGSRQGRYGYTF.

This clonotype was found many times. The V and J genes are TRBV6-1 and TRBJ1-2, with 8 bases fitting TRBD1. With V trimmed by 11 bases and J by 2 bases, 7 bases remained unmatched. Per the germline V gene, CDR1 is MNHNS and CDR2 is SASEGT. There are 13 residues in the CDR3. CDR3 protein: CASPGTGNYGYTF. As DNA, the CDR3 is TGTGCCTCACCCGGGACAGGCAACTATGGCTACACCTTC.

This clonotype was picked up many times. The gene calls are TRBV29-1 and TRBJ2-7; 7 nucleotides agree with TRBD1. Per germline, CDR1 SQVTM and CDR2 ANQGSEA. The J segment lost 0 bases and the V segment lost 7 bases, leaving 9 bases of the junction unmatched. The CDR3 consists of 14 residues. The CDR3 loop reads CSAAGTDSSYEQYF. The CDR3 DNA reads as TGCAGCGCGGCCGGGACAGATAGCTCCTACGAGCAGTACTTC.

This clonotype was observed at least ten times. The genes are TRBV6-1 and TRBJ1-6, with a tentative D call TRBD1 (5 bases). This CDR3 is built from 14 residues. Between the trimmed V and J ends, which lost 5 bases and 4 bases, there was a span of 9 bases. From germline, CDR1 is MNHNS and CDR2 SASEGT. CDR3 protein: CASSTGPYNSPLHF. CDR3 DNA sequence: TGTGCCAGCAGTACGGGGCCGTATAATTCACCCCTCCACTTT.

The rearrangement joins TRBV7-9 to TRBJ2-5, with 10 bases aligning to TRBD2. Germline-derived CDR1 and CDR2 are SEHNR and FQNEAQ (reference sequence). V trimming: 5 bases; J trimming: 5 bases; junction bases outside the gene matches: 11. The length of the CDR3 is 16 residues. The CDR3 DNA reads TGTGCCAGCAGCGACCGGCTAGCGGGAGTGGGGGAGACCCAGTACTTC. This gives the protein CASSDRLAGVGETQYF.

This clonotype was detected many times. The gene calls are TRBV11-1 and TRBJ2-1; 9 positions agree with TRBD1. J lost 6 bases, V lost 7 bases, and 10 bases had no gene match. Germline lookup yields CDR1 SGHAT and CDR2 FQDESV (reference sequence). The CDR3 consists of 15 residues. The CDR3 region has the DNA TGTGCCAGCACCAAGCGGGACAGGGTCGCCAATGAGCAGTTCTTC. Protein product: CASTKRDRVANEQFF.

This clonotype has a count of ten or more. Here the CDR3 omits its conserved ending phenylalanine or tryptophan, so a read error is the likely source. J is TRBJ2-2 and V is TRBV7-2, with TRBD1 identical over 10 bases. CDR1 SGHTA and CDR2 FQGNSA come from the germline V gene. The junction had 4 bases not matched to a gene; V was cut back by 0 bases and J by 6 bases. This CDR3 is 16 amino acids long. The CDR3 DNA reads as TGTGCCAGCAGCTTAGCGCAGGGGACAGGGGCCGGGGAGCTGTTTCTT. This sequence encodes CASSLAQGTGAGELFL.

As regards this clonotype: A much larger clone differs from this one at a single base, so this may be a read error. V usage is TRBV2 and J usage is TRBJ1-2, with TRBD1 matching 9 bases. The ends lost 1 base at V and 6 bases at J; junction bases unmatched: 9. The CDR3 has 16 amino acids. Germline V CDR1 and CDR2: SNHLY, FYNNEI. CDR3 protein: CASSEGDYRGRDGYTF. CDR3 DNA sequence: TGTGCCAGCAGTGAAGGAGATTACAGGGGGCGGGATGGCTACACCTTC.

This clonotype was found many times. The CDR3 bases are TGTGCCAGCAGCACTAAGGGGGCCAGCTCTGGAAACACCATATATTTT. As protein: CASSTKGASSGNTIYF. V is TRBV11-3 and J is TRBJ1-3; 7 nucleotides line up with TRBD1. Germline CDR1 is SGHNT and CDR2 is YENEEA. This CDR3 is built from 16 residues. J was trimmed by 0 bases and V by 5 bases; bases with no gene match: 7.

This clonotype occurred many times. The V gene is TRBV10-3, the J gene TRBJ1-1; 7 bases match TRBD1. Germline V gene data show CDR1 as ENHRY and CDR2 as SYGVKD. The CDR3 has 13 residues. V trimming: 3 bases; J trimming: 11 bases; junction bases outside the gene matches: 9. In DNA, the CDR3 is TGTGCCATCAGTGAAGAGGGGGCGATAGGCGCTTTCTTT. Protein sequence: CAISEEGAIGAFF.

This clonotype was picked up many times. The rearrangement uses TRBV28 and TRBJ1-1; D is unclear. Germline CDR1 is MDHEN and CDR2 is SYDVKM. Deletions cut 6 bases from V and 0 bases from J, with 8 bases between. The CDR3 extends over 13 amino acids. CDR3 loop: CASSHRVNTEAFF. The CDR3 DNA reads as TGTGCCAGCAGCCATAGAGTGAACACTGAAGCTTTCTTT. The variable domain in full, with the rest retrieved from reference TRBV28 and TRBJ1-1, is DVKVTQSSRYLVKRTGEKVFLECVQDMDHENMFWYRQDPGLGLRLIYFSYDVKMKEKGDIPEGYSVSREKKERFSLILESASTNQTSMYLCASSHRVNTEAFFGQGTRLTVV.

This sequence joins TRBV12-3 or TRBV12-4 and TRBJ2-5, with D tentatively TRBD2 (5 bases). The CDR3 extends over 11 amino acids. The germline V and J ends were trimmed by 3 bases and 8 bases, with 7 bases remaining between them. The DNA of the CDR3 is TGTGCCAGCAGTTTGGGAGCCACCCAGTACTTC. This sequence encodes CASSLGATQYF.

This clonotype appeared a few times. This chain uses TRBV6-1 with TRBJ2-7; D not resolved. Germline loops: CDR1 MNHNS, CDR2 SASEGT. CDR3 size: 13 residues. Trimming took off 6 bases at V and 7 bases at J, with 16 bases between the two ends. CDR3 in DNA: TGTGCCAGCAGCCGGTCCCGCTCGTCTGAGCAGTACTTC. This codes for CASSRSRSSEQYF.

In its sample, this clonotype was seen many times. J is TRBJ2-2 and V is TRBV12-3 or TRBV12-4; 10 bases are a match to TRBD2. CDR3 length equals 16 residues. Germline trimming cut 3 bases from V and 1 base from J; bases unmatched to any gene: 2. CDR3 nucleotide sequence: TGTGCCAGCAGTTTCCGGACTAGCGGGAACACCGGGGAGCTGTTTTTT. Residues: CASSFRTSGNTGELFF.

This clonotype was picked up many times. The genes are TRBV2 and TRBJ1-1; D remains unclear. The CDR3 loop spans 13 amino acids. The germline V gene has CDR1 SNHLY and CDR2 FYNNEI. Trimming removed 2 bases at V and 4 bases at J, with 8 bases between. CDR3 amino acids: CASSESPTTEAFF. CDR3 nucleotides: TGTGCCAGCAGTGAATCTCCTACCACTGAAGCTTTCTTT.

In this sample, this clonotype turned up many times. V is TRBV6-2 or TRBV6-3 and J is TRBJ2-4; 8 bases match TRBD2. The CDR3 contains 16 residues. Germline V gene lookup returns CDR1 MNHEY and CDR2 SVGEGT. The V segment lost 3 bases and the J segment 1 base; nucleotides outside the gene matches: 5. The CDR3 DNA is TGTGCCAGCAGTTATCTAGCGGGTGTTGCCAAAAACATTCAGTACTTC. This encodes CASSYLAGVAKNIQYF.

To note about this clonotype: A much more abundant neighbour one base away suggests this may be a read error. This sequence joins TRBV11-2 and TRBJ1-2, with 8 bases aligning to TRBD1. CDR1 SGHAT and CDR2 FQNNGV come from the germline V gene. This CDR3 is 15 amino acids long. Here the CDR3 DNA reads TGTGCCGGCAGCCAGGGGGCTGACCCATCTTATGGCTACACCTTC. Amino acid sequence: CAGSQGADPSYGYTF.

This clonotype has a count of ten or more. The V call is TRBV29-1, the J call TRBJ1-2; D is possibly TRBD1 (5 bases). Per the germline V gene, CDR1 is SQVTM and CDR2 is ANQGSEA. V lost 4 bases and J 6 bases, leaving 15 bases between the germline ends. The CDR3 sequence is 13 residues long. The DNA of the CDR3 is TGCAGCGTTGGCGAGGGGTATGGTAATGGCTACACCTTC. Its translation: CSVGEGYGNGYTF.

This clonotype was counted many times. The rearrangement joins TRBV6-1 to TRBJ2-3; D call uncertain. CDR1 and CDR2 from the germline V gene are MNHNS and SASEGT. V was clipped by 10 bases and J by 6 bases, with 14 bases between them. The CDR3 has 12 amino acids. The CDR3 coding sequence is TGTGCCACCCAACTTCCCTCCGATACGCAGTATTTT. Translated, it gives CATQLPSDTQYF.

This clonotype was observed a few times. The chain is built from TRBV11-2 and TRBJ2-7; perhaps TRBD1 as D (7 bases). The CDR3 length is 16 residues. V was pared by 3 bases and J by 2 bases, with 17 bases between. In germline, CDR1 is SGHAT, CDR2 FQNNGV. In nucleotides, the CDR3 is TGTGCCAGCAGCTTGACCAGGGGGGTTTTCGCCTACGAGCAGTACTTC. As protein: CASSLTRGVFAYEQYF.

This clonotype was recorded a few times. CDR3 sequence: CSASKSGGGGELFF. The CDR3 DNA sequence: TGCAGTGCTAGTAAGTCCGGTGGCGGCGGGGAGCTGTTTTTT. The V and J genes are TRBV20-1 and TRBJ2-2; D is unclear. CDR3 size: 14 residues. The V and J ends lost 3 bases and 7 bases respectively, with 15 bases between them. Germline values: CDR1 DFQATT, CDR2 SNEGSKA (reference sequence).

At least ten counts were recorded for this clonotype. The chain couples TRBV20-1 to TRBJ1-2; a possible D gene is TRBD1 (5 bases). The CDR3 covers 12 residues. Germline assignment: CDR1 DFQATT and CDR2 SNEGSKA (reference sequence). The ends were cut back, 6 bases at V and 8 bases at J, with 16 bases in the middle. The CDR3 DNA reads as TGCAGTGCCCCGGGGCGGACATACGGCTACACCTTC. Its protein is CSAPGRTYGYTF.